Presented here are 2 T cell receptor beta chains from one specimen sequenced in a study of CD8 T cells in Susac syndrome (dated 2019 in TCRdb). Receptors were amplified or captured by the immunoSEQ multiplex PCR assay. RNA was extracted using the RNeasy kit, and 0.5 to 1 microgram was reverse transcribed with random hexamers. The raw public reads went through TCRdb reprocessing: fastp at Q25, MiXCR clone calling, in-frame beta chains kept. Records with the same CDR3 protein are collapsed into one entry carrying the most frequent genes and DNA. Here the sample has 110,000 to 150,000 distinct CDR3 sequences; 90% to 97% occur a single time. The ten largest clones add up to around 0.08% of the sample. Sequences were obtained from CD4+ T cells from PBMCs. The receptors originated from a human donor with Susac syndrome.

A few counts support this clonotype. The chain couples TRBV7-3 to TRBJ2-1; D is possibly TRBD1 (5 bases). CDR1 is SGHTA, CDR2 FQGTGA, per germline. The CDR3 consists of 13 residues. V was shortened by 5 bases and J by 9 bases, with 14 bases between the two germline ends. The CDR3 nucleotides are TGTGCCAGCAGCCCAGGTCCTAGGGGTGAGCAGTTCTTC. It codes for CASSPGPRGEQFF.

The J gene is TRBJ1-4, the V gene TRBV29-1; 9 bases align to TRBD1. Germline lookup yields CDR1 SQVTM and CDR2 ANQGSEA. V lost 3 bases, J lost 7 bases, and 3 bases stayed unmatched. The CDR3 consists of 13 residues. In DNA, the CDR3 is TGCAGCGTTGAGGGACAGGGAGGTGAAAAACTGTTTTTT. This codes for CSVEGQGGEKLFF.